The T cell receptor beta chain described here comes from a study of T cell repertoires in cytomegalovirus infection. About the study: Recently identified HLA-C-restricted CMV epitopes were among the peptides used. It can be stated that public TCR beta signatures indicated CMV infection as well as a matching HLA type. Study observations and caveats: HLA-C-restricted CMV clonotypes gave the most frequent clonotype in two of eight donors. Individuals carrying CMV plus the relevant HLA were identified by cumulative frequency of public TCR beta families.

A single record per CDR3 protein comes from TCRdb applying MiXCR to the reads. The top ten clones hold roughly 25% of a sample with 160,000 or so distinct CDR3 sequences, about 20% of them seen once. As regards this clonotype: Its specificity is unknown.

The receptor was isolated from a human donor in good health (CMV status not recorded). Some clones in this sample may be carry-over from other donors' samples. Sequenced material: CD8+ T cells from cultured PBMCs, taken from culture after CMV antigen stimulation.

The CDR3 DNA follows: TGTGCCAGCAGCTTAACCGGGACAGATAACTACGAGCAGTACTTC. Its protein is CASSLTGTDNYEQYF. V usage is TRBV7-2 and J usage is TRBJ2-7, with TRBD1 matching over 7 bases. CDR1 is SGHTA, CDR2 FQGNSA, per germline. V trimming: 2 bases; J trimming: 3 bases; junction bases outside the gene matches: 7. This CDR3 contains 15 residues.